This T cell receptor (beta chain) was captured by sequencing in a study of CD8 T cells in ankylosing spondylitis. The TCR beta libraries were generated through quantitative 5'-RACE incorporating molecular barcodes. Each CDR3 protein is one row after TCRdb ran MiXCR on the 5' RACE reads. The table lists some 85,000 distinct CDR3 sequences, roughly 9% of them singletons. Comments on this clonotype: Its matching antigen is unknown.

Findings and limits, study-wide: Reports of some motif variants in reactive arthritis synovial fluid and blood predate this one. Disease-linked clones bore a CD8+ phenotype and were relatively rare in peripheral blood. There was a TCR beta motif, made of several highly homologous variants, that appeared characteristic of ankylosing spondylitis blood. Disease-linked clones reportedly showed significant enrichment in matched ankylosing spondylitis synovial fluid.

CDR1 is DFQATT, CDR2 SNEGSKA, per germline (reference sequence). The CDR3 runs 16 residues. V was pared by 0 bases and J by 0 bases, with 4 bases of the junction left unmatched. Sequencing was performed on blood, either unsorted or a sorted T cell fraction (not recorded which). The chain links TRBV20-1 to TRBJ2-3, with 9 nucleotides matching TRBD2. This clonotype was obtained from a male donor with ankylosing spondylitis. For the CDR3, the DNA is TGCAGTGCTAGAGATCGACTAGCGGATAGCACAGATACGCAGTATTTT. This sequence encodes CSARDRLADSTDTQYF.